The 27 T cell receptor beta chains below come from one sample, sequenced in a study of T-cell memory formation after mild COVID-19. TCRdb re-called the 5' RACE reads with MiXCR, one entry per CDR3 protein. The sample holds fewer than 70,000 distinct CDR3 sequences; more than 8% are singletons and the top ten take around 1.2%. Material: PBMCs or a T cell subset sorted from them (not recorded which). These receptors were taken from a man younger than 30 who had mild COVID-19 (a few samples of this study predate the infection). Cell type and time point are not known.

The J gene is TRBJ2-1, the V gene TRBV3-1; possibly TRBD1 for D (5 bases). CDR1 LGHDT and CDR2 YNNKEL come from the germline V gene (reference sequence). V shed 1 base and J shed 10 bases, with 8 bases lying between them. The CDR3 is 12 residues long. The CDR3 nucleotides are TGTGCCAGCAGCCAAGTGGGGCGGGAGCAGTTCTTC. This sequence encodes CASSQVGREQFF.

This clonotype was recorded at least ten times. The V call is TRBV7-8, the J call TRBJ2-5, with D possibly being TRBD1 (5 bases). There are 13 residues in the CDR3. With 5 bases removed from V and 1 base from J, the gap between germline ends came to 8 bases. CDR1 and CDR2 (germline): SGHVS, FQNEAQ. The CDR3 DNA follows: TGTGCCAGCAGCCGAGACAGCCAAGAGACCCAGTACTTC. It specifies CASSRDSQETQYF.

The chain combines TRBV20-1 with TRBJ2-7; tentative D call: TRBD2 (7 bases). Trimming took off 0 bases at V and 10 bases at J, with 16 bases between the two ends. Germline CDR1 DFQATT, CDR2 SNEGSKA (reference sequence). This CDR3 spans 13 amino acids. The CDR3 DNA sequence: TGCAGTGCTAGAGACTTGGGGCGGGGGCTCCAGTACTTC. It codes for CSARDLGRGLQYF.

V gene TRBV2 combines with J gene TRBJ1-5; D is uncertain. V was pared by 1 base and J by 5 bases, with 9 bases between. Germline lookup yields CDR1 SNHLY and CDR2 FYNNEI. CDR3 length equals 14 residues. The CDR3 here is CASSEDRLYQPQHF. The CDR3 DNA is TGTGCCAGCAGTGAAGACAGACTATATCAGCCCCAGCATTTT. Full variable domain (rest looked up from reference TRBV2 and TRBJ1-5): EPEVTQTPSHQVTQMGQEVILRCVPISNHLYFYWYRQILGQKVEFLVSFYNNEISEKSEIFDDQFSVERPDGSNFTLKIRSTKLEDSAMYFCASSEDRLYQPQHFGDGTRLSIL.

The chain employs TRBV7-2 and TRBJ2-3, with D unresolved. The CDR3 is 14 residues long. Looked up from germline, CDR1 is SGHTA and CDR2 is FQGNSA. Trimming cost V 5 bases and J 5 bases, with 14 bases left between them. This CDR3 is CASSGRAPEDTQYF. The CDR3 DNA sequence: TGTGCCAGCAGCGGTCGGGCGCCCGAAGATACGCAGTATTTT. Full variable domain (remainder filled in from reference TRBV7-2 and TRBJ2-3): GAGVSQSPSNKVTEKGKDVELRCDPISGHTALYWYRQSLGQGLEFLIYFQGNSAPDKSGLPSDRFSAERTGGSVSTLTIQRTQQEDSAVYLCASSGRAPEDTQYFGPGTRLTVL.

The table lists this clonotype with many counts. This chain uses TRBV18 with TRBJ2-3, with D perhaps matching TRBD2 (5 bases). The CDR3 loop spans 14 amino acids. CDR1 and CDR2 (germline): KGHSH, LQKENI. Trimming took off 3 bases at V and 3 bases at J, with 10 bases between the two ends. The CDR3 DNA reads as TGTGCCAGCTCACCCACTAGGTCAACAGATACGCAGTATTTT. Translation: CASSPTRSTDTQYF.

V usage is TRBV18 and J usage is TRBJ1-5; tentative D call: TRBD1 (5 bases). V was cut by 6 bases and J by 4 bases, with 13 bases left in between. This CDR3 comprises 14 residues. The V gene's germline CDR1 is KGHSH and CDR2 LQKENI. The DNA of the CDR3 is TGTGCCAGCTCGTTTGACAGAGCGAATCAGCCCCAGCATTTT. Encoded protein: CASSFDRANQPQHF.

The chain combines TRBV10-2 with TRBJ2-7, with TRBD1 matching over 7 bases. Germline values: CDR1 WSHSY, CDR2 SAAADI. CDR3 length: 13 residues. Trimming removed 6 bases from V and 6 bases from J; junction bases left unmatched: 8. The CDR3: CASRGDSHSEQYV. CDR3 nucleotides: TGCGCCAGCAGGGGGGACAGCCACAGCGAGCAGTACGTC.

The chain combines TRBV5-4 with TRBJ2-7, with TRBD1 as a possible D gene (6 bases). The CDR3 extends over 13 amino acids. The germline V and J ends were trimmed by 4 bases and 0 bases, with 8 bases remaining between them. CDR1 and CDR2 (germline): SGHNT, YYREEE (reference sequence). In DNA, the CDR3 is TGTGCCAGCAGCGCGGACAGCTCCTACGAGCAGTACTTC. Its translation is CASSADSSYEQYF.

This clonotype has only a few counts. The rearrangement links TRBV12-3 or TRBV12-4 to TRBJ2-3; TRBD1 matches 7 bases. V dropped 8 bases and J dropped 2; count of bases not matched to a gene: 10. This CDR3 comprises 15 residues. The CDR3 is CASSTQGTLTDTQYF. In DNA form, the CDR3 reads TGTGCCAGCTCGACACAGGGGACCCTCACAGATACGCAGTATTTT.

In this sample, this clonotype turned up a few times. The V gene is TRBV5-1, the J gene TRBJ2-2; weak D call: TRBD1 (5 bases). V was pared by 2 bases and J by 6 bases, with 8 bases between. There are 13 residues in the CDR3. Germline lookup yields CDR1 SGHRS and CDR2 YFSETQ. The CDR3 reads CASSFPGPGELFF. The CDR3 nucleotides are TGCGCCAGCAGCTTTCCAGGGCCCGGGGAGCTGTTTTTT.

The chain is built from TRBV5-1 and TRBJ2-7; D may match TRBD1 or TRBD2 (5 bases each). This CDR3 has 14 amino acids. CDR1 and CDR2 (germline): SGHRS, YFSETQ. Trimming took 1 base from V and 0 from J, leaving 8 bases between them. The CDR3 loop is CASSLWGSSYEQYF. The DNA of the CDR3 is TGCGCCAGCAGCTTGTGGGGGAGCTCCTACGAGCAGTACTTC.

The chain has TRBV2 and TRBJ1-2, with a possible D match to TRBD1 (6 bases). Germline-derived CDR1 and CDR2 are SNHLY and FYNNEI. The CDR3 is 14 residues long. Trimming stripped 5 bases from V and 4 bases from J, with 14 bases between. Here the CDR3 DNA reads TGTGCCAGCAGTCCCCTTGGGACAAGCTATGGCTACACCTTC. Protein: CASSPLGTSYGYTF.

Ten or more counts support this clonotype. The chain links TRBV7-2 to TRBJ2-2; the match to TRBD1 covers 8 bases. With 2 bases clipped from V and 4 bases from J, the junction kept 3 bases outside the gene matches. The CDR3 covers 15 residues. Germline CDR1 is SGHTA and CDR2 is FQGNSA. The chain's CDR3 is CASSLQQGGTGELFF. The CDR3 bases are TGTGCCAGCAGCTTACAACAGGGGGGCACCGGGGAGCTGTTTTTT. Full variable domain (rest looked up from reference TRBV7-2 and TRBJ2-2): GAGVSQSPSNKVTEKGKDVELRCDPISGHTALYWYRQSLGQGLEFLIYFQGNSAPDKSGLPSDRFSAERTGGSVSTLTIQRTQQEDSAVYLCASSLQQGGTGELFFGEGSRLTVL.

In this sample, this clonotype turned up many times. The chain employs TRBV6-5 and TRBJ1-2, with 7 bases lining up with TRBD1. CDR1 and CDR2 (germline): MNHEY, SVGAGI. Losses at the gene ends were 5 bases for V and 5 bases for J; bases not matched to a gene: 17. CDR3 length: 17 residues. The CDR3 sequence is CASSPITGARVQYGYTF. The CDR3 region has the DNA TGTGCCAGCAGTCCAATTACAGGGGCCAGGGTCCAATATGGCTACACCTTC.

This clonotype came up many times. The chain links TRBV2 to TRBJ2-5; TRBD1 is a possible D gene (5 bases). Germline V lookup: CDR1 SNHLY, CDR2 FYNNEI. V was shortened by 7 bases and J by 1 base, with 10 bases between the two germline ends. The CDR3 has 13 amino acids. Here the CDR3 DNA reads TGTGCCAGCACCAGACAGACCCAAGAGACCCAGTACTTC. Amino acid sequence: CASTRQTQETQYF.

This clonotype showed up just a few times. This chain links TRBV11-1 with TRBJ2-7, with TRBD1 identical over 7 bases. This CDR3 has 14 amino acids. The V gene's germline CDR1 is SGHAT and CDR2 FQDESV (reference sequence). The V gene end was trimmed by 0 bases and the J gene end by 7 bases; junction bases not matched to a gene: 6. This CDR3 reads CASSLADREREQYF. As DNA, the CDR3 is TGTGCCAGCAGCTTAGCCGACAGGGAGAGGGAGCAGTACTTC.

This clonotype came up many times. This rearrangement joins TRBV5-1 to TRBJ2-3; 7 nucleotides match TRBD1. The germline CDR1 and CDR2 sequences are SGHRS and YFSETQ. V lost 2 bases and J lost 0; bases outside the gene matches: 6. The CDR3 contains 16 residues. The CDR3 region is CASSFREGASTDTQYF. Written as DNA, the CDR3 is TGCGCCAGCAGCTTCCGAGAGGGGGCTAGCACAGATACGCAGTATTTT.

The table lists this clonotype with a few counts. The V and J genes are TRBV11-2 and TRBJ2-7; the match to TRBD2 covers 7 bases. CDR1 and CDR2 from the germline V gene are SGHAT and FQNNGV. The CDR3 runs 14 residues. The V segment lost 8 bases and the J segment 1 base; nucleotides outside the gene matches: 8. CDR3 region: CASRTTSASYEQYF. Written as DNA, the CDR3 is TGTGCCAGCCGAACCACTAGCGCTTCCTACGAGCAGTACTTC.

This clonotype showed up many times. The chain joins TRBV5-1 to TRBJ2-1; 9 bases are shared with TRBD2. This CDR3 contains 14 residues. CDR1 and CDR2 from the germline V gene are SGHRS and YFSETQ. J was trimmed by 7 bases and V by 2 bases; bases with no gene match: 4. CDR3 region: CASSFGTSSNEQFF. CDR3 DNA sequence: TGCGCCAGCAGCTTTGGGACTAGCTCTAATGAGCAGTTCTTC.

Here the CDR3 DNA reads TGCGCCAGCAGAATGATCGGAGCTAACTATGGCTACACCTTC. It translates to CASRMIGANYGYTF. The rearrangement joins TRBV4-1 to TRBJ1-2; D remains unclear. V was cut by 6 bases and J by 0 bases, with 11 bases left in between. The V gene's germline CDR1 is MGHRA and CDR2 YSYEKL. The CDR3 contains 14 residues.

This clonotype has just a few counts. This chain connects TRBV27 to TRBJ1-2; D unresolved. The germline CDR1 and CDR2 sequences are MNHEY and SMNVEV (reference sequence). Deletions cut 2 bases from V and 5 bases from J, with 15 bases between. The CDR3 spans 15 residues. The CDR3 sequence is CASSLNPTGFYGYTF. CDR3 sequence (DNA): TGTGCCAGCAGTTTAAATCCAACGGGTTTTTATGGCTACACCTTC.

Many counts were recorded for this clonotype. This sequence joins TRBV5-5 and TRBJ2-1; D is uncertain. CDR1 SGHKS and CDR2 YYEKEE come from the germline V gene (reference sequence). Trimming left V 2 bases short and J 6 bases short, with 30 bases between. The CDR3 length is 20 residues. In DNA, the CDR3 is TGTGCCAGCAGCTTTATCCTCACGGTATCGGGTCCAGCGTGGGTCAATGAGCAGTTCTTC. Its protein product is CASSFILTVSGPAWVNEQFF.

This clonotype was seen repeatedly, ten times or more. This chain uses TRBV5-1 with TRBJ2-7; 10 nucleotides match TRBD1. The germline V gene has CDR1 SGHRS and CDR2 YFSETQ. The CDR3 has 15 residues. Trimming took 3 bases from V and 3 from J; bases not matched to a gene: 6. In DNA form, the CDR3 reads TGCGCCAGCAGCTCTAAGGGACAGGGGAGCTACGAGCAGTACTTC. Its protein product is CASSSKGQGSYEQYF.

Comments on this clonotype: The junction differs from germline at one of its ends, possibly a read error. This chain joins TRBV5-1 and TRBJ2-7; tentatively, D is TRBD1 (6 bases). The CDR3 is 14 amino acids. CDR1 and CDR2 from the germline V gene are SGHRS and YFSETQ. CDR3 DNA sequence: TGCGCCAGCAGCCCAGGACAGTCGTCCTACGAGCGGTACTTC. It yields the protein CASSPGQSSYERYF.

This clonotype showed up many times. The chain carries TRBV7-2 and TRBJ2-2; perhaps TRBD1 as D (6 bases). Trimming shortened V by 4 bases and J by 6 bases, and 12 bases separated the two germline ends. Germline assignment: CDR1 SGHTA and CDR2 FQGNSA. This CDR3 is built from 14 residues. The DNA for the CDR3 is TGTGCCAGCAGCTCAACAAGACAGGCCGGGGAGCTGTTTTTT. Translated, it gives CASSSTRQAGELFF.

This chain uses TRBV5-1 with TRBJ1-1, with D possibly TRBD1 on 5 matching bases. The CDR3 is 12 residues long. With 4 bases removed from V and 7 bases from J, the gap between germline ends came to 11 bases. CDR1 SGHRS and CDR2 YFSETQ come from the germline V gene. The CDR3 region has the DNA TGCGCCAGCAGCCCCACAGGTTATGAAGCTTTCTTT. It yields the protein CASSPTGYEAFF.